A selection of T cell receptor beta chains follows, all from one sample in a study of identical twins. TCRdb re-analysed the 5' RACE reads in MiXCR, keeping a single row per CDR3 protein. The table records some 790,000 distinct CDR3 sequences, over 15% of them present only once. Separately, the same data were catalogued under a study of T cells expressing NK-cell markers.

The specimen sequenced was PBMCs. Receptors originate from a woman under 30 in good health. Each CDR3 is given with its conserved first and last residue. The D gene is left open where the match is weak. Clone size is stated in some rows and not others, as once, few, many or a class when expanded.

D	V	size	J	DNA	CDR3
TRBD1	TRBV5-6	NA	TRBJ1-2	TGTGCCAGCAGCTTCAGATCAGGGGGCCTCGTCTATGGCTACACCTTC	CASSFRSGGLVYGYTF
TRBD2	TRBV5-1	NA	TRBJ2-1	TGCGCCAGCAGCTTGATTAGCGGGAGCGCCTACAATGAGCAGTTCTTC	CASSLISGSAYNEQFF
NA	TRBV20-1	NA	TRBJ1-1	TGCAGTGCTAGTGGCAGGGCGGACACTGAAGCTTTCTTT	CSASGRADTEAFF
TRBD1	TRBV7-9	NA	TRBJ2-1	TGTGCCAGCAGCTCCCCGGGACAGGGCTCCGGTGAGCAGTTCTTC	CASSSPGQGSGEQFF
NA	TRBV9	NA	TRBJ2-3	TGTGCCAGCAGCGTACAGGGGAGCACAGATACGCAGTATTTT	CASSVQGSTDTQYF
NA	TRBV15	NA	TRBJ2-3	TGTGCCACCAGCAGGTCGGGAGTAGTTTCCGCAGATACGCAGTATTTT	CATSRSGVVSADTQYF
TRBD2	TRBV12-3/TRBV12-4	many	TRBJ2-3	TGTGCCAGCAGCCTACTAGCGGGGGCAGATACGCAGTATTTT	CASSLLAGADTQYF
TRBD1	TRBV30	NA	TRBJ1-3	TGTGCCTGGGACAGGGGGACCATCATATATTTT	CAWDRGTIIYF
NA	TRBV4-3	many	TRBJ2-1	TGCGCCAGCAGCCAAGAGGTGGGGGAGGCCTACAATGAGCAGTTCTTC	CASSQEVGEAYNEQFF
NA	TRBV6-1	NA	TRBJ2-7	TGTGCCAGCAGCCTCGGAGCGGAGTCCTACGAGCAGTACTTC	CASSLGAESYEQYF
NA	TRBV4-3	NA	TRBJ2-6	TGCGCCAGCAGCCAAGACAGGCTCTCTGGGGCCAACGTCCTGACTTTC	CASSQDRLSGANVLTF
NA	TRBV9	NA	TRBJ1-4	TGTGCCAGCAGCGTAGGCGGTTCGAGAGAAAAACTGTTTTTT	CASSVGGSREKLFF
NA	TRBV5-1	few	TRBJ1-1	TGCGCCAGCTCGAAACAGGGCGCGAACACTGAAGCTTTCTTT	CASSKQGANTEAFF
TRBD2	TRBV14	few	TRBJ2-7	TGTGCCAGCAGCCACCTTAGCGGGGGGGCCTCTCGGGAGCAGTACTTC	CASSHLSGGASREQYF
NA	TRBV5-1	many	TRBJ2-6	TGCGCCAGCCAGGGCCAGTCCAACGTCCTGACTTTC	CASQGQSNVLTF
NA	TRBV10-3	few	TRBJ2-1	TGTGCCATCAGTGAGTCGGTGAATGAGCAGTTCTTC	CAISESVNEQFF
NA	TRBV7-2	NA	TRBJ1-1	TGTGCCAGCAGCCCCCTGATCGGTGAAGCTTTCTTT	CASSPLIGEAFF
NA	TRBV29-1	NA	TRBJ1-1	TGCAGCGCCGCCCTCGGCCCGAACACTGAAGCTTTCTTT	CSAALGPNTEAFF
NA	TRBV20-1	few	TRBJ2-7	TGCAGTGCTAACGGTTTTGCGACCACGGTCCACGAGCAGTACTTC	CSANGFATTVHEQYF
NA	TRBV3-1	NA	TRBJ1-4	TGTGCCAGCAGTGCGGCTCGGGTACTCCGAGCAACTAATGAAAAACTGTTTTTT	CASSAARVLRATNEKLFF
TRBD1	TRBV2	few	TRBJ1-2	TGTGCCAGCAGTCCTCTTGGGACAGGGGGCTATGGCTACACCTTC	CASSPLGTGGYGYTF
NA	TRBV12-3/TRBV12-4	NA	TRBJ2-1	TGTGCCAGCAGTTTTAATAGCCAGGAGCAGTTCTTC	CASSFNSQEQFF
NA	TRBV7-2	NA	TRBJ2-5	TGTGCCAGCAGCTTATACGTAGGAGAGACCCAGTACTTC	CASSLYVGETQYF
NA	TRBV7-8	NA	TRBJ2-5	TGTGCCAGCAGCCATTATCGGGGGCAAGAGACCCAGTACTTC	CASSHYRGQETQYF
TRBD2	TRBV28	NA	TRBJ2-1	TGTGCCAGCAGTTTAATCCGAACTAGCGGCTTCAGGATGAATGAGCAGTTCTTC	CASSLIRTSGFRMNEQFF
NA	TRBV24-1	NA	TRBJ2-1	TGTGCCACCAGTGATTTTAGAAGGAATGAGCAGTTCTTC	CATSDFRRNEQFF
NA	TRBV4-1	few	TRBJ2-4	TGCGCCAGCAGCCAAGATACTAGTTTGTTAGCCAAAAACATTCAGTACTTC	CASSQDTSLLAKNIQYF
NA	TRBV5-6	NA	TRBJ2-7	TGTGCCAGCAGCTTGGGCTACAGGTCGGGCTACGAGCAGTACTTC	CASSLGYRSGYEQYF
NA	TRBV20-1	NA	TRBJ2-1	TGCAGTGCTAGACCCTTCGGAACGAGGAACAATGAGCAGTTCTTC	CSARPFGTRNNEQFF
NA	TRBV10-3	few	TRBJ2-5	TGTGCCATCAGAAGGACCTCCCAAGAGACCCAGTACTTC	CAIRRTSQETQYF
TRBD1	TRBV6-1	few	TRBJ2-6	TGTGCCAGCACTCCGCTCCCGGGACAGGGGGCATCTGGGGCCAACGTCCTGACTTTC	CASTPLPGQGASGANVLTF
NA	TRBV6-5	few	TRBJ2-7	TGTGCCAGCACCGGATCAGACTACGAGCAGTACTTC	CASTGSDYEQYF
NA	TRBV15	NA	TRBJ2-7	TGTGCCACCAGCAGAGATATGAAAACCTACGAGCAGTACTTC	CATSRDMKTYEQYF
TRBD1	TRBV4-2	NA	TRBJ1-4	TGTGCCAGCAGCCAAGATTTATCGGGGGGACAGGCTCGGAGGAAACTGTTTTTT	CASSQDLSGGQARRKLFF
TRBD1	TRBV12-3/TRBV12-4	few	TRBJ2-1	TGTGCCAGCAGCCCCTCGGGACAGGGTGGTGATGAGCAGTTCTTC	CASSPSGQGGDEQFF
NA	TRBV5-1	NA	TRBJ2-1	TGCGCCAGCAACCCGGGAGTAAGGGGGAATGAGCAGTTCTTC	CASNPGVRGNEQFF